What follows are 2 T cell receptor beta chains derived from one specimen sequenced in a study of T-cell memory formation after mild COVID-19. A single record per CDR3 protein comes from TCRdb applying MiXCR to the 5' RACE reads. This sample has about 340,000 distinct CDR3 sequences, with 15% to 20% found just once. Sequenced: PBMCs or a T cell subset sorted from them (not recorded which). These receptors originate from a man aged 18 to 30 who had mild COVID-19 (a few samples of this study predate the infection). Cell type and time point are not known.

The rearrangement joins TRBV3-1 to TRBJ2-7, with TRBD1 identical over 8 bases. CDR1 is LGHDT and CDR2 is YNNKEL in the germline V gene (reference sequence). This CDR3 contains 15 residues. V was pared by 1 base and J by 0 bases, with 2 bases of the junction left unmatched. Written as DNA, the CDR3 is TGTGCCAGCAGCCAAGGCAGGGGGCTCTCCTACGAGCAGTACGTC. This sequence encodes CASSQGRGLSYEQYV.

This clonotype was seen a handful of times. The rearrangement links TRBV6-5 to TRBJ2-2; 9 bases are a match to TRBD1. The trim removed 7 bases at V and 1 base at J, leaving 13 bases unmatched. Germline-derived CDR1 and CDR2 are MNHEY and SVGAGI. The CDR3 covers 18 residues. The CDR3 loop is CASITPGQGLVNTGELFF. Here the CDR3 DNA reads TGTGCCAGCATCACCCCGGGACAGGGATTGGTGAACACCGGGGAGCTGTTTTTT.